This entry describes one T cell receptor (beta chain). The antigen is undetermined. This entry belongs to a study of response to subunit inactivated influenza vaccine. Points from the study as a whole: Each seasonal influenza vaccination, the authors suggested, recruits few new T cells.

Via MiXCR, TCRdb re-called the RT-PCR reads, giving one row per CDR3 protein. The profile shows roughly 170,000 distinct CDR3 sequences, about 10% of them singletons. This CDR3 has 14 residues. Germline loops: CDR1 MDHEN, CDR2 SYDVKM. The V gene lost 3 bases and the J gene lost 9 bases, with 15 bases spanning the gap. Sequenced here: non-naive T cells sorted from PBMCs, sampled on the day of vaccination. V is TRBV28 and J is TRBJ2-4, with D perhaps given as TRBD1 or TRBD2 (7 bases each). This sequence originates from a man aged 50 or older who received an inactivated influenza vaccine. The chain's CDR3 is CASSFWGRGGIQYF. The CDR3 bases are TGTGCCAGCAGTTTTTGGGGCAGGGGGGGCATTCAGTACTTC.